Listed here are 7 T cell receptor beta chains from one sample, sequenced in a study of blood T cell repertoires in COVID-19. The method was immunoSEQ multiplex PCR; TCRdb's version includes in-frame clones alone and lacks a portion of them. The sample consists of roughly 330,000 clones, approximately 88% of them appearing once. Sequencing used peripheral blood. The origin of the receptors is a man between 18 and 35 years old who had recovered from COVID-19.

The rearrangement uses TRBV3-1 (or the pseudogene TRBV3-2) and TRBJ1-2; tentatively, D is TRBD1 (6 bases). The CDR3 contains 18 residues. Trimming pared 1 base from V and 0 bases from J, leaving 18 bases between. The germline CDR1 and CDR2 sequences are LGHDT and YNNKEL (reference sequence). The CDR3 loop reads CASSQAWDITFTNYGYTF. The CDR3 nucleotides are TGTGCCAGCAGCCAAGCATGGGACATTACCTTTACTAACTATGGCTACACCTTC.

A word on this clone: Other DNA sequences in the sample encode the same CDR3. The genes are TRBV6-5 and TRBJ1-6; no firm D call. This CDR3 is 14 amino acids long. The V and J ends lost 3 bases and 7 bases respectively, with 10 bases between them. Looked up from germline, CDR1 is MNHEY and CDR2 is SVGAGI. CDR3 residues: CASSYGASNSPLHF. Written as DNA, the CDR3 is TGTGCCAGCAGTTATGGAGCGTCCAATTCACCCCTCCACTTT.

The rearrangement uses TRBV11-1 and TRBJ2-1, with 9 bases fitting TRBD2. In germline, CDR1 is SGHAT, CDR2 FQDESV (reference sequence). V shed 5 bases, J shed 3 bases, and the junction held 8 bases outside the gene matches. The CDR3 contains 16 residues. Here the CDR3 reads CASSPDLSGGYNEQFF. For the CDR3, the DNA is TGTGCCAGCAGCCCAGATCTTAGCGGGGGCTACAATGAGCAGTTCTTC.

The V and J genes are TRBV30 and TRBJ1-2, with D possibly TRBD1 on 5 matching bases. CDR1 is GTSNPN and CDR2 is SVGIG in the germline V gene (reference sequence). V was trimmed by 3 bases and J by 4 bases, leaving 6 bases between them. CDR3 size: 11 residues. In DNA, the CDR3 is TGTGCCTGGAGCGACAGCTATGGCTACACCTTC. As protein: CAWSDSYGYTF.

The CDR3: CASSTRQGHYGYTF. CDR3 DNA sequence: TGTGCCAGCAGTACGAGACAGGGGCACTATGGCTACACCTTC. The chain carries TRBV6-1 and TRBJ1-2; TRBD1 aligns across 8 bases. The germline V gene has CDR1 MNHNS and CDR2 SASEGT. The CDR3 length is 14 residues. Trimming at V came to 5 bases and at J to 3 bases, leaving 5 bases not matched to a gene.

This clone appeared once. The CDR3 sequence is CASSYSIGRGTEAFF. CDR3 nucleotides: TGTGCCAGCAGTTACTCGATCGGCAGGGGCACTGAAGCTTTCTTT. The chain employs TRBV6-5 and TRBJ1-1, with a tentative D call TRBD1 (6 bases). V was trimmed by 0 bases and J by 4 bases, leaving 12 bases between them. Looked up from germline, CDR1 is MNHEY and CDR2 is SVGAGI. The CDR3 loop spans 15 amino acids.

The V call is TRBV7-9, the J call TRBJ1-4, with TRBD1 as a possible D gene (5 bases). Trimming pared 5 bases from V and 0 bases from J, leaving 10 bases between. The CDR3 covers 15 residues. Germline V gene data show CDR1 as SEHNR and CDR2 as FQNEAQ (reference sequence). The CDR3 region is CASSLTGSTNEKLFF. The CDR3 nucleotides read TGTGCCAGCAGCCTAACAGGTTCAACTAATGAAAAACTGTTTTTT.